This is a list of T cell receptor beta chains from one sample in a study of patients and donors after allogeneic stem cell transplantation. TCRdb processed the RT-PCR reads anew with MiXCR; each CDR3 protein has one entry. The repertoire includes about 160,000 distinct CDR3 sequences, 24% of them detected once, and 26% sits in the top ten. The sample was blood, either unsorted or a sorted T cell fraction (not recorded which). Source of these receptors: a human donor who was either an allogeneic HSCT recipient or a stem cell or donor lymphocyte infusion donor (not recorded which). It is not recorded whose cells these are; they may come from a transplant donor. Each CDR3 is given with its conserved first and last residue. D genes are given only for firm matches. Where a row states a size, it is once, few, many or the class of an expanded clone; other rows omit it.

length: 16
size: .
J: TRBJ2-7
V: TRBV18
D: TRBD2
DNA: TGTGCCAGCTCACCACAGACTAGCGGGATTTCCTACGAGCAGTACTTC
CDR3: CASSPQTSGISYEQYF

length: 14
size: few
J: TRBJ1-4
V: TRBV5-1
D: .
DNA: TGCGCCAGCAGCGGCGGCCGGGGGAATGAAAAACTGTTTTTT
CDR3: CASSGGRGNEKLFF

length: 14
size: .
J: TRBJ2-3
V: TRBV20-1
D: .
DNA: TGCAGTGCTAGAGACCCACTCGGCACAGATACGCAGTATTTT
CDR3: CSARDPLGTDTQYF

length: 16
size: large
J: TRBJ1-4
V: TRBV4-1
D: .
DNA: TGCGCCAGCAGCCATATGCAGGGTGCAACTAATGAAAAACTGTTTTTT
CDR3: CASSHMQGATNEKLFF

length: 14
size: .
J: TRBJ2-5
V: TRBV3-1
D: TRBD2
DNA: TGTGCCAGCAGAATTAGGGCGGGAGGAGAGACCCAGTACTTC
CDR3: CASRIRAGGETQYF

length: 10
size: few
J: TRBJ2-7
V: TRBV20-1
D: .
DNA: TGCAGTGCTGGATCCTACGAGCAGTACTTC
CDR3: CSAGSYEQYF

length: 13
size: few
J: TRBJ1-2
V: TRBV24-1
D: .
DNA: TGTGCCACCAGTGACCCATCGGGGGAGCCGAGTCCCTTC
CDR3: CATSDPSGEPSPF

length: 16
size: few
J: TRBJ1-2
V: TRBV12-3/TRBV12-4
D: .
DNA: TGTGCCAGCAGCCCGGGACACTCACTCCGGAACTATGGCTACACCTTC
CDR3: CASSPGHSLRNYGYTF

length: 13
size: .
J: TRBJ2-7
V: TRBV20-1
D: .
DNA: TGCAGTGCTAGGACCAGGGGCACCTACGAGCAGTACTTC
CDR3: CSARTRGTYEQYF

length: 16
size: .
J: TRBJ2-7
V: TRBV24-1
D: TRBD2
DNA: TGTGCCACCAGTGATTTGCTCCAGCGGGATGAACACGAGCAGTACTTC
CDR3: CATSDLLQRDEHEQYF

length: 13
size: once
J: TRBJ1-1
V: TRBV10-3
D: .
DNA: TGTGCCACCCCGTGGGCGATGAACACTGAAGCTTTCTTT
CDR3: CATPWAMNTEAFF

length: 18
size: .
J: TRBJ2-2
V: TRBV5-1
D: .
DNA: TGCGCCAGCAGCTTTCCCCGCGCTGGGACTGGGAACACCGGGGAGCTGTTTTTT
CDR3: CASSFPRAGTGNTGELFF

length: 11
size: .
J: TRBJ1-1
V: TRBV18
D: .
DNA: TGTGCCAGCTCACCAGAATCAGATGCTTTCTTT
CDR3: CASSPESDAFF

length: 17
size: few
J: TRBJ2-3
V: TRBV24-1
D: .
DNA: TGTGCCACCAGTGATACCCCGTCCGGGGCACGCACAGATACGCAGTATTTT
CDR3: CATSDTPSGARTDTQYF

length: 16
size: .
J: TRBJ2-5
V: TRBV9
D: TRBD1
DNA: TGTGCCAGCAGCGTGCGGGGACAGGGGAGGGCAGAGACCCAGTACTTC
CDR3: CASSVRGQGRAETQYF

length: 13
size: few
J: TRBJ2-7
V: TRBV12-3/TRBV12-4
D: .
DNA: TGTGCCAGCAGTTTATCGGTGGACTACGAGCAGTACTTC
CDR3: CASSLSVDYEQYF

length: 15
size: few
J: TRBJ2-3
V: TRBV5-1
D: .
DNA: TGCGCCAGCAGCTTGGGTTTGGAGGGCGCGGATACGCAGTATTTT
CDR3: CASSLGLEGADTQYF

length: 15
size: many
J: TRBJ1-1
V: TRBV29-1
D: .
DNA: TGCAGCGTTGCTATGTTAAGGGGCTTGGGGACTGAAGCTTTCTTT
CDR3: CSVAMLRGLGTEAFF

length: 16
size: few
J: TRBJ2-7
V: TRBV7-9
D: .
DNA: TGTGCCAGCAGCTTCGCACCTACAGGGTTGTCCTACGAGCAGTACTTC
CDR3: CASSFAPTGLSYEQYF

length: 13
size: few
J: TRBJ2-7
V: TRBV20-1
D: .
DNA: TGCAGTGCAGAAAGGAGGGGAGCCTACGAGCAGTACTTC
CDR3: CSAERRGAYEQYF

length: 14
size: .
J: TRBJ2-1
V: TRBV5-1
D: TRBD2
DNA: TGCGCCAGCAGCCTACTAGCGGCGGGCGATGAGCAGTTCTTC
CDR3: CASSLLAAGDEQFF

length: 16
size: .
J: TRBJ2-1
V: TRBV11-2
D: .
DNA: TGTGCCAGCAGCTTAGTGCGGGGCCACTCCTACAATGAGCAGTTCTTC
CDR3: CASSLVRGHSYNEQFF

length: 14
size: .
J: TRBJ2-1
V: TRBV5-1
D: .
DNA: TGCGCCAGCAGCTTGGGGCAGAAGGCTGATGAGCAGTTCTTC
CDR3: CASSLGQKADEQFF

length: 10
size: .
J: TRBJ1-5
V: TRBV6-6
D: .
DNA: TGTGCCAGTGGGATTCAGCCCCAGCATTTT
CDR3: CASGIQPQHF

length: 13
size: .
J: TRBJ2-7
V: TRBV10-3
D: .
DNA: TGTGCCATCAGTGGGGCAGACGCCTACGAGCAGTACTTC
CDR3: CAISGADAYEQYF

length: 16
size: many
J: TRBJ1-5
V: TRBV2
D: .
DNA: TGTGCCAGCAGTGACCCTCGTCCAGGCCCCAATCAGCCCCAGCATTTT
CDR3: CASSDPRPGPNQPQHF

length: 14
size: few
J: TRBJ1-2
V: TRBV5-1
D: TRBD1
DNA: TGCGCCAGCAGGGCCGGGACAGCCTCCTATGGCTACACCTTC
CDR3: CASRAGTASYGYTF

length: 14
size: .
J: TRBJ2-7
V: TRBV28
D: TRBD2
DNA: TGTGCCAGCAGTTTTACGGGGGGGACCTACGAGCAGTACTTC
CDR3: CASSFTGGTYEQYF

length: 14
size: .
J: TRBJ2-2
V: TRBV19
D: .
DNA: TGTGCCAGTAGTAGGGACCGAATCTCCGGGGAGCTGTTTTTT
CDR3: CASSRDRISGELFF

length: 14
size: few
J: TRBJ1-5
V: TRBV4-1
D: .
DNA: TGCGCCAGCAGCCAAGAAAGGGGAGGCCAGCCCCAGCATTTT
CDR3: CASSQERGGQPQHF

length: 17
size: .
J: TRBJ2-7
V: TRBV5-1
D: .
DNA: TGCGCCAGCAGCTTGGGAGGAGGGGCAGGGGCGACCTACGAGCAGTACTTC
CDR3: CASSLGGGAGATYEQYF

length: 17
size: few
J: TRBJ1-2
V: TRBV4-1
D: TRBD1
DNA: TGCGCCAGCAGCCACAAACCTGGAGGGAGGACAGGCTATGGCTACACCTTC
CDR3: CASSHKPGGRTGYGYTF

length: 15
size: .
J: TRBJ1-1
V: TRBV18
D: .
DNA: TGTGCCAGCTCCCAAGTTCCAGGGTCGGTAACTGAAGCTTTCTTT
CDR3: CASSQVPGSVTEAFF

length: 16
size: many
J: TRBJ1-4
V: TRBV2
D: .
DNA: TGTGCCAGCAGTGAATACCTCACAGGAATGAATGAAAAACTGTTTTTT
CDR3: CASSEYLTGMNEKLFF

length: 14
size: few
J: TRBJ2-1
V: TRBV20-1
D: .
DNA: TGCAGTGCTAGCTGGGACGGCTCCTACAATGAGCAGTTCTTC
CDR3: CSASWDGSYNEQFF

length: 14
size: .
J: TRBJ1-4
V: TRBV12-3/TRBV12-4
D: .
DNA: TGTGCCAGCAGCCTCACCGGGACTCCTGAAAAACTGTTTTTT
CDR3: CASSLTGTPEKLFF

length: 14
size: many
J: TRBJ1-6
V: TRBV7-2
D: .
DNA: TGTGCCAGCAGCTTAGAGGGAAATAATTCACCCCTCCACTTT
CDR3: CASSLEGNNSPLHF

length: 15
size: .
J: TRBJ2-2
V: TRBV29-1
D: .
DNA: TGCAGCGTTGAATTGCAGGGAAGGGGCACCGGGGAGCTGTTTTTT
CDR3: CSVELQGRGTGELFF

length: 18
size: medium-sized
J: TRBJ1-5
V: TRBV6-6
D: .
DNA: TGTGCCAGCAGTTACTCGATTGCCCAGAGGACAGTCCATCAGCCCCAGCATTTT
CDR3: CASSYSIAQRTVHQPQHF

length: 18
size: few
J: TRBJ1-2
V: TRBV6-1
D: .
DNA: TGTGCCAGCAGTGAAGCTCTCTCCGGGACAAGCTCTAACTATGGCTACACCTTC
CDR3: CASSEALSGTSSNYGYTF

length: 14
size: few
J: TRBJ1-2
V: TRBV6-1
D: TRBD1
DNA: TGTGCCAGCAGCCCGGGACAGGGGATCTATGGCTACACCTTC
CDR3: CASSPGQGIYGYTF